These 6 T cell receptor beta chains share one sample of origin, sequenced in a study of T cells in Graves' hyperthyroidism and ophthalmopathy. Amplified regions were TCR beta CDR3 sequences from RNA transcripts. First-round RT-PCR of the TCR CDR3 relied on the HTBI primer set. Each CDR3 protein gets one entry after TCRdb re-called the multiplex PCR reads with MiXCR. The sample carries roughly 200,000 distinct CDR3 sequences, about 15% recorded once. Sequenced material: blood. These receptors were collected from a woman aged 45-60 years with Graves' hyperthyroidism.

In the case of this clonotype: This sequence may be a read error, since a much larger clone differs from it by one base. The chain recombines TRBV7-8 with TRBJ2-3; D possibly matches TRBD1 or TRBD2 (5 bases each). The CDR3 has 17 residues. The V and J ends lost 5 bases and 1 base respectively, with 19 bases between them. CDR1 and CDR2 (germline): SGHVS, FQNEAQ. CDR3 DNA: TGTGCCAGCAGCCTCGGGACCTTCGGACCTGGCACAGATACGCAGTATTTT. Its protein product is CASSLGTFGPGTDTQYF.

This clonotype was found many times. The chain has TRBV3-1 and TRBJ1-5, with D possibly being TRBD1 (6 bases). CDR3 length: 13 amino acids. Germline V gives CDR1 LGHDT, CDR2 YNNKEL (reference sequence). With 6 bases removed from V and 7 bases from J, the gap between germline ends came to 13 bases. The CDR3 bases are TGTGCCAGCAGTCAGGGACACGGGCAGCCCCAGCATTTT. Amino acid sequence: CASSQGHGQPQHF.

Only a few counts were recorded for this clonotype. The J gene is TRBJ1-1, the V gene TRBV19; D gene ambiguous. Between the trimmed V and J ends, which lost 7 bases and 1 base, there was a span of 13 bases. The CDR3 covers 14 residues. CDR1 and CDR2 (germline): LNHDA, SQIVND (reference sequence). This chain's CDR3 is CASNQLGENTEAFF. The CDR3, as DNA: TGTGCCAGTAACCAGCTCGGGGAGAACACTGAAGCTTTCTTT.

This clonotype was found once. A much larger clone differs from this one at a single base, so this may be a read error. V is TRBV12-3 or TRBV12-4 and J is TRBJ1-5, with D uncertain. CDR3 size: 12 residues. The V gene lost 6 bases and the J gene lost 4 bases, with 7 bases spanning the gap. CDR3 amino acids: CASRPTNQPQHF. CDR3 nucleotide sequence: TGTGCCAGCAGACCAACAAATCAGCCCCAGCATTTT.

The chain couples TRBV3-1 to TRBJ2-2; D remains ambiguous. V shed 1 base and J shed 2 bases, with 8 bases lying between them. Germline CDR1 is LGHDT and CDR2 is YNNKEL (reference sequence). CDR3 length equals 15 residues. The CDR3 DNA is TGTGCCAGCAGCCAAGCACGCCAAAACACCGGGGAGCTGTTTTTT. Translated, it gives CASSQARQNTGELFF.

This chain uses TRBV7-8 with TRBJ2-1; 12 bases fit TRBD2. CDR3 length equals 19 residues. Germline CDR1 reads SGHVS; CDR2 reads FQNEAQ. V lost 5 bases, J lost 8 bases, and 19 bases stayed unmatched. CDR3 nucleotide sequence: TGTGCCAGCAGCCAGCTAGCGGGAGGGTCCGATCCCCTTTTCTATGAGCAGTTCTTC. Encoded protein: CASSQLAGGSDPLFYEQFF.